The entry below describes one TCR beta chain. Original processing notes: It was from reference gene primer amplification that nucleated cell counts were estimated. The assay was immunoSEQ multiplex PCR, and TCRdb's table has in-frame clones only and misses some. The D gene and trimming were derived from the DNA, and the V and J assignments and clone size from that table. The top ten clones hold around 4% of a sample with approximately 65,000 clones, 85% to 90% of them seen once. The source of the sample is a study of blood T cell repertoires in COVID-19. The sequenced sample consisted of peripheral blood. This receptor was obtained from a man aged 50-59 years with acute or convalescent COVID-19.

The chain's CDR3 is CASGLGSVSNQPQHF. The DNA of the CDR3 is TGTGCTAGTGGTTTGGGGTCGGTGAGCAATCAGCCCCAGCATTTT. The chain uses TRBV12-5 and TRBJ1-5; D remains ambiguous. CDR1 is LGHNT, CDR2 FRNRAP, per germline. Trimming pared 1 base from V and 1 base from J, leaving 8 bases between. CDR3 length equals 15 residues. Based on the CDR3 plus reference TRBV12-5 and TRBJ1-5, the full variable domain is DARVTQTPRHKVTEMGQEVTMRCQPILGHNTVFWYRQTMMQGLELLAYFRNRAPLDDSGMPKDRFSAEMPDATLATLKIQPSEPRDSAVYFCASGLGSVSNQPQHFGDGTRLSIL.